Listed below are T cell receptor beta chains from one sample, sequenced in a study of blood T cell repertoires in COVID-19. Produced via immunoSEQ multiplex PCR; TCRdb's table is partial and in-frame only. The sample includes about 290,000 clones, approximately 91% seen only once; the top ten take less than 1%. Sequenced: peripheral blood. All receptors derive from a woman in her 40s who had recovered from COVID-19. The CDR3 runs from the conserved cysteine through the conserved F or W. Fields, in order: V gene, J gene, CDR3 protein.

V: TRBV6-5; J: TRBJ2-1; CDR3: CASRPGQGANEQFF
V: TRBV24-1; J: TRBJ2-1; CDR3: CATGTPAQRGPDEQFF
V: TRBV11-2; J: TRBJ2-7; CDR3: CASRLSYRNSYEQYF
V: TRBV30; J: TRBJ2-3; CDR3: CAWSRTSGSKDTQYF
V: TRBV7-3; J: TRBJ2-2; CDR3: CASSLRGGGTGELFF
V: TRBV19; J: TRBJ1-2; CDR3: CASRMTGGYGYTF
V: TRBV28; J: TRBJ2-7; CDR3: CASTPGHETVLRGQYF
V: TRBV10-3; J: TRBJ2-7; CDR3: CAIRSGTGLRDEQYF
V: TRBV27; J: TRBJ2-7; CDR3: CASSAGIGRYEQYF
V: TRBV7-9; J: TRBJ2-1; CDR3: CASSLGLTGVYNEQFF
V: TRBV14; J: TRBJ1-3; CDR3: CASSQTDSSLRNTIYF
V: TRBV10-1; J: TRBJ2-2; CDR3: CASSRTSGIITGELFF
V: TRBV27; J: TRBJ2-1; CDR3: CARTASYNEQFF
V: TRBV27; J: TRBJ1-5; CDR3: CASPGTGGGRGQPQHF
V: TRBV19; J: TRBJ2-1; CDR3: CASSTIWTSGRATYSYNEQFF
V: TRBV24-1; J: TRBJ2-1; CDR3: CATSDALGGSSYNEQFF
V: TRBV18; J: TRBJ1-1; CDR3: CASSPPGARQGNTEAFF
V: TRBV28; J: TRBJ2-3; CDR3: CASSLQGASDTQYF
V: TRBV9; J: TRBJ2-1; CDR3: CASSLGLAVYNEQFF
V: TRBV11-2; J: TRBJ2-4; CDR3: CASSPGTSQILNIQYF
V: TRBV2; J: TRBJ2-1; CDR3: CASRPDKPNEQFF
V: TRBV4-1; J: TRBJ2-7; CDR3: CASSQDLPSSSYEQYF
V: TRBV6-5; J: TRBJ1-5; CDR3: CAIPTSNRRNQPQHF
V: TRBV27; J: TRBJ2-7; CDR3: CASTSRGGPGEQYF
V: TRBV7-9; J: TRBJ1-5; CDR3: CASSSTGVGQPQHF
V: TRBV3-1/TRBV3-2; J: TRBJ2-2; CDR3: CASSVIASGGTGELFF
V: TRBV21-1; J: TRBJ2-5; CDR3: CASSKALSRSGIGETQYF
V: TRBV7-2; J: TRBJ2-5; CDR3: CASSLGLEAETQYF
V: TRBV4-1; J: TRBJ2-7; CDR3: CASSVLANYEQYF
V: TRBV5-1; J: TRBJ1-4; CDR3: CASSLGQDSEKLFF
V: TRBV2; J: TRBJ1-1; CDR3: CASRPQGAENTEAFF
V: TRBV6-4; J: TRBJ2-1; CDR3: CASSDSNSGQAYNEQFF
V: TRBV23-1; J: TRBJ2-7; CDR3: CASPQYEPTKYF
V: TRBV29-1; J: TRBJ2-2; CDR3: CSVEPRGHTGELFF
V: TRBV27; J: TRBJ2-7; CDR3: CASSLKGAYEQYF
V: TRBV27; J: TRBJ1-1; CDR3: CATGQGMATEAFF
V: TRBV9; J: TRBJ2-1; CDR3: CASSPPSVDEQFF
V: TRBV7-7; J: TRBJ1-1; CDR3: CASSPLGTGEEAFF
V: TRBV3-1/TRBV3-2; J: TRBJ2-4; CDR3: CASSQDGDSNIQYF
V: TRBV5-6; J: TRBJ2-1; CDR3: CASRRQSNEQFF
V: TRBV11-3; J: TRBJ2-7; CDR3: CASRPGVAGFTYEQYF
V: TRBV27; J: TRBJ1-4; CDR3: CASSLDRDRDEKLFF
V: TRBV11-3; J: TRBJ2-1; CDR3: CASSPGLGGNEQFF
V: TRBV5-5; J: TRBJ2-1; CDR3: CASSLTLDGGEQFF
V: TRBV28; J: TRBJ1-2; CDR3: CASSSGTGLSNYGYTF
V: TRBV5-5; J: TRBJ1-2; CDR3: CASSLGGTVNYGYTF
V: TRBV28; J: TRBJ1-2; CDR3: CASRYPGFYGYTF
V: TRBV2; J: TRBJ1-5; CDR3: CASSSGVTNQPQHF
V: TRBV5-1; J: TRBJ2-2; CDR3: CASSPGGTGNPGELFF
V: TRBV3-1/TRBV3-2; J: TRBJ2-5; CDR3: CASSLGQSQETQYF
V: TRBV3-1/TRBV3-2; J: TRBJ1-5; CDR3: CASSQGVPGNGNQPQHF
V: TRBV3-1/TRBV3-2; J: TRBJ1-6; CDR3: CASSQEGDGSPLHF
V: TRBV7-2; J: TRBJ2-3; CDR3: CASSLGTSGSGTPRDTQYF
V: TRBV5-6; J: TRBJ1-4; CDR3: CASSLWGQGNEKLFF
V: TRBV27; J: TRBJ2-7; CDR3: CASRKTGAYVPQYF
V: TRBV19; J: TRBJ2-1; CDR3: CASSILGLAGEQFF
V: TRBV10-3; J: TRBJ2-7; CDR3: CAISEGTSVSYEQYF
V: TRBV13; J: TRBJ2-1; CDR3: CASSPRLAGDEQFF
V: TRBV19; J: TRBJ2-7; CDR3: CASSLQREGYEQYF